Below, 2 T cell receptor beta chains from the same sample are listed, as sequenced in a study of blood T cells in healthy people across ages. Primed by a sample-barcoded 5' primer and a J-beta primer mix, a second PCR proceeded for 7 to 11 cycles. Via MiXCR, TCRdb re-called the 5' RACE reads, giving one row per CDR3 protein. The table shows about 1.1 million distinct CDR3 sequences, with around two fifths occurring only once. The sample was blood. These receptors all stem from a man in his late teens or twenties in good health.

This clonotype has a single count. The V and J genes are TRBV12-3 or TRBV12-4 and TRBJ1-4; 7 bases match TRBD1. Near its end, the DNA agrees better with TRBJ2-2, so the J call may be wrong. CDR3 length: 14 residues. CDR3: CANRGDGTTGELFF. DNA for the CDR3: TGTGCCAACAGGGGCGATGGGACAACCGGGGAGCTGTTTTTT.

This chain connects TRBV7-9 to TRBJ1-4; 8 bases line up with TRBD1. V dropped 5 bases and J dropped 8; count of bases not matched to a gene: 10. Germline values: CDR1 SEHNR, CDR2 FQNEAQ (reference sequence). CDR3 size: 15 residues. CDR3 in amino acids: CASSLRQGKGEKLFF. The CDR3 DNA follows: TGTGCCAGCAGCCTGCGACAGGGGAAAGGGGAAAAACTGTTTTTT.